This entry lists 30 T cell receptor beta chains sequenced from one sample in a study of shared clonotypes between healthy human individuals. Terminally differentiated effector memory CD45RA+ cells were excluded by CCR7 positive selection of CD45RO-negative cells. The method was immunoSEQ multiplex PCR; TCRdb's version includes in-frame clones alone and lacks a portion of them. Of some 1,900,000 clones in the sample, roughly 94% were seen once. The source material was naive CD8+ T cells sorted from blood. These receptors were obtained from a man between 18 and 35 years old in good health.

This chain joins TRBV27 and TRBJ1-6, with TRBD1 matching 7 bases. This CDR3 is built from 13 residues. V shed 5 bases and J 10 bases; nucleotides not matched to a gene: 5. The germline V gene has CDR1 MNHEY and CDR2 SMNVEV (reference sequence). Here the CDR3 DNA reads TGTGCCAGCAGTCTGACCAGGGGGTCACCCCTCCACTTT. Its translation is CASSLTRGSPLHF.

The rearrangement joins TRBV6-5 to TRBJ2-2; D perhaps matches TRBD2 (5 bases). The CDR3 runs 15 residues. V lost 10 bases, J lost 6 bases, and 21 bases lay in between. Germline CDR1 MNHEY, CDR2 SVGAGI. The CDR3 here is CATTRTPQGAGELFF. CDR3 DNA sequence: TGTGCCACCACTAGGACCCCCCAAGGCGCCGGGGAGCTGTTTTTT.

Remarks on this clone: At the DNA level, this CDR3 is encoded by other sequences in the same sample as well. The rearrangement uses TRBV9 and TRBJ2-3; D remains ambiguous. CDR1 and CDR2 from the germline V gene are SGDLS and YYNGEE. This CDR3 contains 15 residues. The germline V and J ends were trimmed by 0 bases and 0 bases, with 8 bases remaining between them. The CDR3 sequence is CASSVGRYSTDTQYF. The CDR3, as DNA: TGTGCCAGCAGCGTAGGTCGATATAGCACAGATACGCAGTATTTT.

V and J are TRBV5-4 and TRBJ1-2; D is perhaps TRBD1 (5 bases). This CDR3 is 13 amino acids long. V was cut by 4 bases and J by 4 bases, with 11 bases left in between. The germline CDR1 and CDR2 sequences are SGHNT and YYREEE (reference sequence). The CDR3 region is CASSPGTFYGYTF. The CDR3, as DNA: TGTGCCAGCAGCCCGGGGACCTTCTATGGCTACACCTTC. Supplemented by reference TRBV5-4 and TRBJ1-2, the full variable domain reads ETGVTQSPTHLIKTRGQQVTLRCSSQSGHNTVSWYQQALGQGPQFIFQYYREEENGRGNFPPRFSGLQFPNYSSELNVNALELDDSALYLCASSPGTFYGYTFGSGTRLTVV.

The V call is TRBV28, the J call TRBJ1-1, with D tentatively TRBD1 (5 bases). The CDR3 is made up of 17 amino acids. The V gene lost 3 bases and the J gene lost 2 bases, with 19 bases spanning the gap. CDR1 and CDR2 (germline): MDHEN, SYDVKM. The CDR3 nucleotides read TGTGCCAGCAGTTTCTCCGGGCAGGGATTTTACAACACTGAAGCTTTCTTT. It encodes CASSFSGQGFYNTEAFF.

The chain has TRBV6-1 and TRBJ2-7; D unclear. The V gene lost 1 base and the J gene lost 0 bases, with 7 bases spanning the gap. The CDR3 runs 14 residues. CDR1 is MNHNS and CDR2 is SASEGT in the germline V gene. The CDR3 is CASSEGTVSYEQYF. The CDR3 DNA reads as TGTGCCAGCAGTGAAGGAACAGTCTCCTACGAGCAGTACTTC.

This clone was seen once. This chain links TRBV9 with TRBJ2-2, with D perhaps assigned TRBD1 or TRBD2 (5 bases each). This CDR3 comprises 14 residues. The germline V gene has CDR1 SGDLS and CDR2 YYNGEE. V was trimmed by 3 bases and J by 6 bases, leaving 12 bases between them. In DNA, the CDR3 is TGTGCCAGCAGCGCCGGGACCGCCCCCGGGGAGCTGTTTTTT. Translation: CASSAGTAPGELFF.

Points on this clone: The sample contains more than one DNA sequence encoding this CDR3. The rearrangement joins TRBV4-1 to TRBJ1-1; 8 bases match TRBD1. V shed 6 bases, J shed 1 base, and the junction held 4 bases outside the gene matches. Germline CDR1 MGHRA, CDR2 YSYEKL. The CDR3 is 14 amino acids. CDR3 nucleotides: TGCGCCAGCAGTCCGACAGGGGCGAACACTGAAGCTTTCTTT. Residues: CASSPTGANTEAFF.

The genes are TRBV14 and TRBJ2-2; TRBD1 aligns across 8 bases. Trimming took 0 bases from V and 0 from J; bases not matched to a gene: 3. The germline gives CDR1 SGHDN, CDR2 FVKESK. This CDR3 comprises 17 residues. DNA for the CDR3: TGTGCCAGCAGCCAAGATTGGACAGGGACGAACACCGGGGAGCTGTTTTTT. It specifies CASSQDWTGTNTGELFF.

This clone occurred once. The chain is built from TRBV7-9 and TRBJ2-1; TRBD1 agrees at 7 bases. Germline lookup yields CDR1 SEHNR and CDR2 FQNEAQ (reference sequence). The CDR3 contains 14 residues. The DNA of the CDR3 is TGTGCAGGTGACAGGGAAGACTCCTACAATGAGCAGTTCTTC. It specifies CAGDREDSYNEQFF.

V is TRBV7-6 and J is TRBJ2-3; 12 bases align to TRBD2. CDR3 size: 17 residues. Trimming took 1 base from V and 6 from J; bases not matched to a gene: 8. Germline V lookup: CDR1 SGHVS, CDR2 FNYEAQ. The CDR3 coding sequence is TGTGCCAGCAGCTTAGGACTAGCGGGAGTGGGGTCGGATACGCAGTATTTT. Protein sequence: CASSLGLAGVGSDTQYF. The full variable domain, its missing parts supplied by reference TRBV7-6 and TRBJ2-3, is GAGVSQSPRYKVTKRGQDVALRCDPISGHVSLYWYRQALGQGPEFLTYFNYEAQQDKSGLPNDRFSAERPEGSISTLTIQRTEQRDSAMYRCASSLGLAGVGSDTQYFGPGTRLTVL.

V gene TRBV7-8 combines with J gene TRBJ1-1; D is ambiguous. The CDR3 length is 13 residues. CDR1 SGHVS and CDR2 FQNEAQ come from the germline V gene. The V end lost 1 base, the J end lost 4 bases, and 7 bases lay between the germline ends. The CDR3 DNA sequence: TGTGCCAGCAGCTTAGAACCGATCACTGAAGCTTTCTTT. Translated, it gives CASSLEPITEAFF.

The chain has TRBV5-5 and TRBJ1-1, with no clear D. V was shortened by 6 bases and J by 1 base, with 13 bases between the two germline ends. From germline, CDR1 is SGHKS and CDR2 YYEKEE (reference sequence). The CDR3 loop spans 14 amino acids. The CDR3 sequence is CASIPGIGNTEAFF. Written as DNA, the CDR3 is TGTGCCAGCATCCCCGGAATAGGGAACACTGAAGCTTTCTTT.

The CDR3, as DNA: TGTGCCAGCAGCGATGACCCAACCTCCTACAATGAGCAGTTCTTC. It yields the protein CASSDDPTSYNEQFF. The chain uses TRBV6-4 and TRBJ2-1; D not certain. From germline, CDR1 is MRHNA and CDR2 SNTAGT. The CDR3 sequence is 15 residues long. The ends were cut back, 6 bases at V and 0 bases at J, with 12 bases in the middle.

This clone was counted a few times. V gene TRBV7-9 combines with J gene TRBJ2-5, with D perhaps matching TRBD2 (5 bases). V was clipped by 3 bases and J by 5 bases, with 13 bases between them. The CDR3 sequence is 14 residues long. Per the germline V gene, CDR1 is SEHNR and CDR2 is FQNEAQ (reference sequence). CDR3: CASSLLGGMETQYF. CDR3 nucleotides: TGTGCCAGCAGCTTGTTAGGAGGTATGGAGACCCAGTACTTC.

This chain uses TRBV10-3 with TRBJ2-7; 7 bases align to TRBD2. V lost 5 bases, J lost 2 bases, and 18 bases stayed unmatched. Germline V gene sequence: CDR1 ENHRY, CDR2 SYGVKD. The CDR3 spans 18 residues. The CDR3 region has the DNA TGTGCCATCAGTCTCCGTGAGGCGGGGGACTCTAACCCCTACGAGCAGTACTTC. It encodes CAISLREAGDSNPYEQYF.

The chain has TRBV9 and TRBJ2-7; D gene unclear. The CDR3 sequence is 15 residues long. The V and J ends lost 4 bases and 3 bases respectively, with 17 bases between them. Germline V CDR1 and CDR2: SGDLS, YYNGEE. CDR3 DNA sequence: TGTGCCAGCAGCCCTACGGTTAGCTTTAGCTACGAGCAGTACTTC. Protein sequence: CASSPTVSFSYEQYF.

V and J are TRBV11-2 and TRBJ2-3; D is uncertain. V was trimmed by 7 bases and J by 6 bases, leaving 14 bases between them. The CDR3 extends over 13 amino acids. Germline-derived CDR1 and CDR2 are SGHAT and FQNNGV. CDR3 in amino acids: CASTHDLGDTQYF. In DNA, the CDR3 is TGTGCCAGCACCCATGACCTGGGGGATACGCAGTATTTT. The full variable domain, its missing parts supplied by reference TRBV11-2 and TRBJ2-3, is EAGVAQSPRYKIIEKRQSVAFWCNPISGHATLYWYQQILGQGPKLLIQFQNNGVVDDSQLPKDRFSAERLKGVDSTLKIQPAKLEDSAVYLCASTHDLGDTQYFGPGTRLTVL.

The chain has TRBV10-3 and TRBJ1-1; weak D call: TRBD1 (6 bases). This CDR3 is 12 amino acids long. Germline V lookup: CDR1 ENHRY, CDR2 SYGVKD. With 0 bases removed from V and 11 bases from J, the gap between germline ends came to 10 bases. The CDR3 is CAISESGGQAFF. The CDR3 coding sequence is TGTGCCATCAGTGAGTCGGGGGGGCAGGCTTTCTTT.

The V call is TRBV4-1, the J call TRBJ2-3; 11 bases are a match to TRBD2. Germline V gene sequence: CDR1 MGHRA, CDR2 YSYEKL. The length of the CDR3 is 19 residues. V lost 1 base, J lost 2 bases, and 11 bases stayed unmatched. Here the CDR3 DNA reads TGCGCCAGCAGCCAAGCGGAGACCGGGACTAGCGGCGACACAGATACGCAGTATTTT. Residues: CASSQAETGTSGDTDTQYF.

The chain couples TRBV6-5 to TRBJ2-7; TRBD1 might be the D (5 bases). Trimming left V 8 bases short and J 4 bases short, with 21 bases between. Germline loops: CDR1 MNHEY, CDR2 SVGAGI. This CDR3 region has 15 residues. The CDR3 DNA sequence: TGTGCCAGCGGGGCGGATAGGGCCCTTTATTACGAGCAGTACTTC. Protein sequence: CASGADRALYYEQYF.

The rearrangement links TRBV9 to TRBJ2-7; tentatively, D is TRBD2 (6 bases). V dropped 0 bases and J dropped 0 bases, with 10 bases sitting between them. The CDR3 contains 15 residues. Per the germline V gene, CDR1 is SGDLS and CDR2 is YYNGEE. The CDR3 bases are TGTGCCAGCAGCGTAGTGGAGGGGCCCTCCTACGAGCAGTACTTC. This codes for CASSVVEGPSYEQYF. The whole variable domain, filled in from reference TRBV9 and TRBJ2-7, reads DSGVTQTPKHLITATGQRVTLRCSPRSGDLSVYWYQQSLDQGLQFLIQYYNGEERAKGNILERFSAQQFPDLHSELNLSSLELGDSALYFCASSVVEGPSYEQYFGPGTRLTVT.

V gene TRBV6-1 combines with J gene TRBJ2-7; 9 bases fit TRBD2. The CDR3 is 14 residues long. Trimming at V came to 3 bases and at J to 4 bases, leaving 4 bases not matched to a gene. Germline V gives CDR1 MNHNS, CDR2 SASEGT. This CDR3 is CASSEGSGGYEQYF. The CDR3 DNA is TGTGCCAGCAGTGAGGGTAGCGGGGGTTACGAGCAGTACTTC.

The genes are TRBV4-3 and TRBJ1-5; D unresolved. Trimming left V 1 base short and J 5 bases short, with 6 bases between. The CDR3 extends over 13 amino acids. Germline loops: CDR1 LGHNA, CDR2 YSLEER. The CDR3 DNA sequence: TGCGCCAGCAGCCAAGGTGCGGATCAGCCCCAGCATTTT. This sequence encodes CASSQGADQPQHF.

The chain has TRBV7-9 and TRBJ2-1; the D gene is possibly TRBD2 (6 bases). The CDR3 covers 17 residues. The germline gives CDR1 SEHNR, CDR2 FQNEAQ (reference sequence). V lost 2 bases, J lost 4 bases, and 18 bases lay in between. The CDR3 is CASSLMAGTLTYNEQFF. In DNA, the CDR3 is TGTGCCAGCAGCTTAATGGCGGGGACCCTTACTTACAATGAGCAGTTCTTC.

The chain's CDR3 is CASSQEGGALTDTQYF. CDR3 nucleotide sequence: TGCGCCAGCAGCCAAGAAGGCGGTGCCCTCACAGATACGCAGTATTTT. The rearrangement links TRBV4-1 to TRBJ2-3; D ambiguous. The germline V and J ends were trimmed by 0 bases and 2 bases, with 12 bases remaining between them. Germline V gene lookup returns CDR1 MGHRA and CDR2 YSYEKL. The CDR3 covers 16 residues.

The genes are TRBV7-9 and TRBJ2-1; D is possibly TRBD2 (6 bases). CDR3 length: 15 amino acids. The V gene lost 8 bases and the J gene lost 1 base, with 15 bases spanning the gap. The germline CDR1 and CDR2 sequences are SEHNR and FQNEAQ (reference sequence). The CDR3 region has the DNA TGTGCCAGCGCCGCGCCTAGCGCATCCTACAATGAGCAGTTCTTC. This codes for CASAAPSASYNEQFF. The full variable domain, rest sourced from reference TRBV7-9 and TRBJ2-1, is DTGVSQNPRHKITKRGQNVTFRCDPISEHNRLYWYRQTLGQGPEFLTYFQNEAQLEKSRLLSDRFSAERPKGSFSTLEIQRTEQGDSAMYLCASAAPSASYNEQFFGPGTRLTVL.

This sequence joins TRBV7-9 and TRBJ1-1, with D hard to call. Germline V gene lookup returns CDR1 SEHNR and CDR2 FQNEAQ (reference sequence). This CDR3 is built from 14 residues. Trimming took off 8 bases at V and 6 bases at J, with 19 bases between the two ends. Here the CDR3 DNA reads TGTGCCAGCTGGGAATCCGAGGGAAAGGCTGAAGCTTTCTTT. Translating it yields CASWESEGKAEAFF.

The genes are TRBV4-3 and TRBJ1-1; D remains unclear. The ends were cut back, 0 bases at V and 0 bases at J, with 11 bases in the middle. The CDR3 is 16 residues long. The V gene's germline CDR1 is LGHNA and CDR2 YSLEER. The CDR3: CASSQDYARLNTEAFF. For the CDR3, the DNA is TGCGCCAGCAGCCAAGATTATGCTCGATTGAACACTGAAGCTTTCTTT.

This chain connects TRBV10-3 to TRBJ2-1; no clear D gene. Per the germline V gene, CDR1 is ENHRY and CDR2 is SYGVKD. V lost 6 bases and J 7 bases, leaving 7 bases between the germline ends. The CDR3 sequence is 11 residues long. The CDR3 DNA reads TGTGCCATCAGCGGGTCGAATGAGCAGTTCTTC. It translates to CAISGSNEQFF.